Listed here are 32 T cell receptor beta chains from one sample, sequenced in a study of T cell responses to AZD1222 COVID-19 vaccine. Profiling relied on immunoSEQ multiplex PCR, and the TCRdb table lists in-frame clones only, not all of them. This table has 100,000 to 150,000 clones, 80% to 90% appearing once. The starting material was peripheral blood, obtained 28 days after the second AZD1222 dose. The receptors shown here come from an adult who received the AZD1222 COVID-19 vaccine.

This clone came up once. In DNA form, the CDR3 reads TGTGCCATCAGTGAAGGAAACACCATATATTTT. This translates into CAISEGNTIYF. The genes are TRBV10-3 and TRBJ1-3; D is unresolved. Germline CDR1 is ENHRY and CDR2 is SYGVKD. This CDR3 has 11 residues. V lost 3 bases, J lost 4 bases, and 1 base lay in between.

The rearrangement uses TRBV7-2 and TRBJ1-1, with D possibly being TRBD1 (5 bases). The V gene's germline CDR1 is SGHTA and CDR2 FQGNSA. Trimming took 6 bases from V and 5 from J, leaving 16 bases between them. The CDR3 runs to 14 residues. CDR3 bases: TGTGCCAGCAGTTACTCGGGGTGGGGGACTGAAGCTTTCTTT. It codes for CASSYSGWGTEAFF.

This sequence joins TRBV6-2 or TRBV6-3 and TRBJ2-7; D gene unclear. Trimming took off 2 bases at V and 12 bases at J, with 17 bases between the two ends. The germline gives CDR1 MNHEY, CDR2 SVGEGT. The CDR3 length is 13 residues. In DNA form, the CDR3 reads TGTGCCAGCAGTTACCCCGGACCCGGAGCAGCGTACTTC. Protein sequence: CASSYPGPGAAYF.

Note on this clone: Different DNA sequences within this sample yield the same CDR3. The J gene is TRBJ2-7, the V gene TRBV5-8; maybe TRBD1 (6 bases). This CDR3 has 13 residues. Trimming stripped 2 bases from V and 1 base from J, with 7 bases between. Germline V lookup: CDR1 SGHTS, CDR2 YDEGEE. The CDR3 protein is CASSLQGSYEQYF. The CDR3 DNA sequence: TGTGCCAGCAGCTTACAGGGTTCCTACGAGCAGTACTTC.

This chain links TRBV9 with TRBJ1-3; possible D gene TRBD1, 6 bases. V lost 4 bases to trimming and J lost 0 bases, with 14 bases between them. The CDR3 spans 16 residues. Germline assignment: CDR1 SGDLS and CDR2 YYNGEE. CDR3 amino acids: CASSREGQNSGNTIYF. The CDR3 DNA is TGTGCCAGCAGCAGAGAAGGACAGAACTCTGGAAACACCATATATTTT.

This chain uses TRBV5-4 with TRBJ2-2, with a weak D call TRBD2 (7 bases). CDR1 and CDR2 (germline): SGHNT, YYREEE (reference sequence). This CDR3 is built from 16 residues. Trimming took off 0 bases at V and 0 bases at J, with 9 bases between the two ends. The CDR3 spells CASSLGGGPNTGELFF. CDR3 nucleotide sequence: TGTGCCAGCAGCTTGGGCGGGGGCCCGAACACCGGGGAGCTGTTTTTT.

V and J are TRBV19 and TRBJ1-2; no clear D. V dropped 3 bases and J dropped 14 bases, with 16 bases sitting between them. This CDR3 comprises 12 residues. Germline CDR1 and CDR2: LNHDA and SQIVND (reference sequence). Here the CDR3 reads CASSIGWSKQTF. CDR3 bases: TGTGCCAGTAGTATCGGGTGGAGTAAGCAGACCTTC.

This clone occurred a few times. The chain couples TRBV5-4 to TRBJ1-2; D not resolved. The V gene's germline CDR1 is SGHNT and CDR2 YYREEE (reference sequence). The CDR3 totals 14 residues. V was trimmed by 0 bases and J by 2 bases, leaving 8 bases between them. The CDR3 bases are TGTGCCAGCAGCTTGGATGGAGGGAACTATGGCTACACCTTC. Its protein is CASSLDGGNYGYTF.

The chain has TRBV10-2 and TRBJ1-5, with unresolved D. Germline V lookup: CDR1 WSHSY, CDR2 SAAADI. V gave up 9 bases and J gave up 5 bases, with 14 bases separating them. The CDR3 extends over 13 amino acids. The chain's CDR3 is CASAKIPDQPQHF. CDR3 nucleotide sequence: TGCGCCAGTGCAAAGATACCCGATCAGCCCCAGCATTTT.

The V gene is TRBV9, the J gene TRBJ1-2; D call uncertain. Looked up from germline, CDR1 is SGDLS and CDR2 is YYNGEE. CDR3 length: 13 amino acids. Trimming took 0 bases from V and 4 from J, leaving 7 bases between them. CDR3 DNA sequence: TGTGCCAGCAGCGTAGCTGGCGGCTATGGCTACACCTTC. Protein sequence: CASSVAGGYGYTF. Combining the CDR3 with reference TRBV9 and TRBJ1-2 gives the whole variable domain DSGVTQTPKHLITATGQRVTLRCSPRSGDLSVYWYQQSLDQGLQFLIQYYNGEERAKGNILERFSAQQFPDLHSELNLSSLELGDSALYFCASSVAGGYGYTFGSGTRLTVV.

V usage is TRBV2 and J usage is TRBJ2-3; D remains unclear. The germline V and J ends were trimmed by 2 bases and 4 bases, with 13 bases remaining between them. This CDR3 contains 15 residues. Germline V gene lookup returns CDR1 SNHLY and CDR2 FYNNEI. The CDR3 sequence: CASSEQAISSDTQYF. DNA for the CDR3: TGTGCCAGCAGTGAACAAGCGATAAGTTCAGATACGCAGTATTTT.

V gene TRBV6-2 or TRBV6-3 combines with J gene TRBJ2-7; 7 positions agree with TRBD1. Looked up from germline, CDR1 is MNHEY and CDR2 is SVGEGT. This CDR3 region has 15 residues. The trim removed 5 bases at V and 2 bases at J, leaving 9 bases unmatched. CDR3 protein: CASSTQQGSAYEQYF. The CDR3 DNA follows: TGTGCCAGCAGTACACAACAGGGGAGCGCCTACGAGCAGTACTTC.

The chain links TRBV5-5 to TRBJ1-4, with 11 bases lining up with TRBD1. Trimming cost V 4 bases and J 10 bases; bases outside gene matches: 6. Germline CDR1 is SGHKS and CDR2 is YYEKEE (reference sequence). This CDR3 is built from 14 residues. As DNA, the CDR3 is TGTGCCAGCAGCACCTGGGACAGGGGGGGAAAACTGTTTTTT. This encodes CASSTWDRGGKLFF.

The rearrangement uses TRBV28 and TRBJ1-2; D might be TRBD1 (5 bases). The CDR3 runs 14 residues. Germline values: CDR1 MDHEN, CDR2 SYDVKM. Trimming took 7 bases from V and 4 from J, leaving 16 bases between them. In DNA, the CDR3 is TGTGCCAGCACCCTCGGGGGGTGGTCCTATGGCTACACCTTC. Protein: CASTLGGWSYGYTF.

The chain uses TRBV28 and TRBJ2-7, with 8 bases that match TRBD2. The V and J ends lost 4 bases and 4 bases, in that order; junction bases with no gene match: 15. The CDR3 spans 17 residues. CDR1 is MDHEN, CDR2 SYDVKM, per germline. The CDR3 is CASSSSGGGPAQYEQYF. Here the CDR3 DNA reads TGTGCCAGCAGTTCCTCCGGGGGGGGGCCGGCGCAGTACGAGCAGTACTTC.

The rearrangement links TRBV6-5 to TRBJ2-7; D remains unclear. CDR3 size: 12 residues. Trimming cost V 0 bases and J 3 bases, with 3 bases left between them. CDR1 and CDR2 from the germline V gene are MNHEY and SVGAGI. The CDR3 region has the DNA TGTGCCAGCAGTTACTCTAACTACGAGCAGTACTTC. Translating it yields CASSYSNYEQYF.

The chain joins TRBV5-1 to TRBJ1-1, with no clear D. V was cut by 4 bases and J by 2 bases, with 15 bases left in between. The CDR3 loop spans 15 amino acids. CDR1 is SGHRS, CDR2 YFSETQ, per germline. CDR3 bases: TGCGCCAGCAGCCACCAAATGACGGAAAACACTGAAGCTTTCTTT. The encoded protein is CASSHQMTENTEAFF.

V usage is TRBV6-5 and J usage is TRBJ2-5; D could derive from TRBD1 or TRBD2 (5 bases each). With 2 bases removed from V and 5 bases from J, the gap between germline ends came to 12 bases. The CDR3 contains 14 residues. Germline V CDR1 and CDR2: MNHEY, SVGAGI. The CDR3 coding sequence is TGTGCCAGCAGTTACATTACAGGACTGGAGACCCAGTACTTC. Its protein is CASSYITGLETQYF.

The chain has TRBV6-5 and TRBJ1-5; 9 bases map to TRBD1. With V trimmed by 6 bases and J by 7 bases, 7 bases remained unmatched. The CDR3 has 14 residues. In germline, CDR1 is MNHEY, CDR2 SVGAGI. CDR3 sequence: CASSLGQGSQPQHF. DNA of the CDR3: TGTGCCAGCAGCCTGGGACAGGGAAGCCAGCCCCAGCATTTT.

The sample holds a few counts of this clone. The V and J genes are TRBV21-1 and TRBJ1-4. TRBV21-1 is classified as a pseudogene. The CDR3 consists of 15 residues. The CDR3 loop is CASSKIPEGNEKLFF. Written as DNA, the CDR3 is TGTGCCAGCAGCAAAATACCCGAGGGTAATGAAAAACTGTTTTTT.

V gene TRBV3-1 (or the pseudogene TRBV3-2) combines with J gene TRBJ1-3; 7 bases agree with TRBD1. The V segment lost 4 bases and the J segment 1 base; nucleotides outside the gene matches: 4. The CDR3 loop spans 15 amino acids. Germline V gene sequence: CDR1 LGHDT, CDR2 YNNKEL (reference sequence). The CDR3 region is CASSRTGFSGNTIYF. For the CDR3, the DNA is TGTGCCAGCAGCCGGACAGGTTTTTCTGGAAACACCATATATTTT.

V and J are TRBV29-1 and TRBJ1-1; the D gene is possibly TRBD1 (5 bases). Per the germline V gene, CDR1 is SQVTM and CDR2 is ANQGSEA. V dropped 6 bases and J dropped 3 bases, with 11 bases sitting between them. The CDR3 has 12 amino acids. The CDR3 sequence is CSVRVLDTEAFF. CDR3 in DNA: TGCAGCGTCAGGGTTTTGGACACTGAAGCTTTCTTT.

This clone occurred once. The V call is TRBV5-1, the J call TRBJ1-2; D remains ambiguous. V lost 0 bases and J 4 bases, leaving 10 bases between the germline ends. Germline V lookup: CDR1 SGHRS, CDR2 YFSETQ. This CDR3 spans 14 amino acids. In nucleotides, the CDR3 is TGCGCCAGCAGCTTGGGTATTGGAAGCTATGGCTACACCTTC. Translation gives CASSLGIGSYGYTF.

The rearrangement joins TRBV7-6 to TRBJ1-2; a weak D match, TRBD1 (5 bases). The V gene's germline CDR1 is SGHVS and CDR2 FNYEAQ. This CDR3 is built from 17 residues. Trimming cost V 5 bases and J 3 bases, with 22 bases left between them. CDR3 region: CASSKTGPASGDYGYTF. As DNA, the CDR3 is TGTGCCAGCAGCAAAACGGGGCCGGCATCGGGGGACTATGGCTACACCTTC.

The genes are TRBV18 and TRBJ2-7, with D perhaps TRBD1 (6 bases). The CDR3 has 13 amino acids. Per germline, CDR1 KGHSH and CDR2 LQKENI. V was trimmed by 3 bases and J by 3 bases, leaving 9 bases between them. For the CDR3, the DNA is TGTGCCAGCTCACCCGGGACAAGCTACGAGCAGTACTTC. Translation gives CASSPGTSYEQYF.

The rearrangement links TRBV4-1 to TRBJ2-3; tentative D call: TRBD2 (6 bases). CDR3 length: 13 residues. Germline CDR1 is MGHRA and CDR2 is YSYEKL. V was trimmed by 3 bases and J by 10 bases, leaving 14 bases between them. The chain's CDR3 is CASSQTGDSPQYF. CDR3 bases: TGCGCCAGCAGCCAGACGGGGGATTCACCGCAGTATTTT.

The chain is built from TRBV9 and TRBJ1-2; 8 bases line up with TRBD1. Germline V gene sequence: CDR1 SGDLS, CDR2 YYNGEE. V trimming: 0 bases; J trimming: 4 bases; junction bases outside the gene matches: 2. The CDR3 loop spans 14 amino acids. CDR3 DNA: TGTGCCAGCAGCGTAGGGACAGGGACCTATGGCTACACCTTC. It yields the protein CASSVGTGTYGYTF.

This clone was counted a single time. This sequence joins TRBV7-9 and TRBJ2-3; D not resolved. The V and J ends lost 4 bases and 0 bases respectively, with 11 bases between them. The length of the CDR3 is 15 residues. Germline CDR1 and CDR2: SEHNR and FQNEAQ (reference sequence). Here the CDR3 reads CASSSRSTSTDTQYF. The CDR3 nucleotides are TGTGCCAGCAGCTCACGCTCAACTAGCACAGATACGCAGTATTTT. The full variable domain, in which reference TRBV7-9 and TRBJ2-3 provide the parts outside the CDR3, is DTGVSQNPRHKITKRGQNVTFRCDPISEHNRLYWYRQTLGQGPEFLTYFQNEAQLEKSRLLSDRFSAERPKGSFSTLEIQRTEQGDSAMYLCASSSRSTSTDTQYFGPGTRLTVL.

This chain connects TRBV10-1 to TRBJ1-4; tentatively, D is TRBD1 (6 bases). Deletions cut 0 bases from V and 7 bases from J, with 12 bases between. CDR3 length: 15 amino acids. The germline V gene has CDR1 WNHNN and CDR2 SYGVQD (reference sequence). The CDR3: CASSESQGHGEKLFF. The CDR3 bases are TGCGCCAGCAGTGAGTCGCAGGGGCACGGTGAAAAACTGTTTTTT.

CDR3 nucleotide sequence: TGTGCCAGCAGCCGGACCAGGGGACCGAGCTCCTACAATGAGCAGTTCTTC. Translating it yields CASSRTRGPSSYNEQFF. The V gene is TRBV7-6, the J gene TRBJ2-1; perhaps TRBD1 as D (6 bases). The V end was cut by 5 bases, the J end by 0 bases, with 17 bases between. The germline V gene encodes CDR1 SGHVS and CDR2 FNYEAQ. This CDR3 has 17 amino acids. The variable domain in full, completed from reference TRBV7-6 and TRBJ2-1, reads GAGVSQSPRYKVTKRGQDVALRCDPISGHVSLYWYRQALGQGPEFLTYFNYEAQQDKSGLPNDRFSAERPEGSISTLTIQRTEQRDSAMYRCASSRTRGPSSYNEQFFGPGTRLTVL.

The rearrangement joins TRBV30 to TRBJ1-5; no firm D call. V was clipped by 0 bases and J by 1 base, with 10 bases between them. Germline CDR1 GTSNPN, CDR2 SVGIG (reference sequence). There are 15 residues in the CDR3. CDR3 nucleotide sequence: TGTGCCTGGAGTGTATTTGGCAGGAGCAATCAGCCCCAGCATTTT. It translates to CAWSVFGRSNQPQHF. The variable domain in full, completed from reference TRBV30 and TRBJ1-5, reads SQTIHQWPATLVQPVGSPLSLECTVEGTSNPNLYWYRQAAGRGLQLLFYSVGIGQISSEVPQNLSASRPQDRQFILSSKKLLLSDSGFYLCAWSVFGRSNQPQHFGDGTRLSIL.

This chain joins TRBV7-3 and TRBJ2-3; 7 nucleotides agree with TRBD1. Germline V gene lookup returns CDR1 SGHTA and CDR2 FQGTGA. V gave up 2 bases and J gave up 12 bases; unmatched junction bases: 5. The CDR3 covers 12 residues. The CDR3 nucleotides are TGTGCCAGCAGCTTACAGGGGGAAAAACAGTATTTT. As protein: CASSLQGEKQYF. Filled out from reference TRBV7-3 and TRBJ2-3, the complete variable domain reads GAGVSQTPSNKVTEKGKYVELRCDPISGHTALYWYRQSLGQGPEFLIYFQGTGAADDSGLPNDRFFAVRPEGSVSTLKIQRTERGDSAVYLCASSLQGEKQYFGPGTRLTVL.